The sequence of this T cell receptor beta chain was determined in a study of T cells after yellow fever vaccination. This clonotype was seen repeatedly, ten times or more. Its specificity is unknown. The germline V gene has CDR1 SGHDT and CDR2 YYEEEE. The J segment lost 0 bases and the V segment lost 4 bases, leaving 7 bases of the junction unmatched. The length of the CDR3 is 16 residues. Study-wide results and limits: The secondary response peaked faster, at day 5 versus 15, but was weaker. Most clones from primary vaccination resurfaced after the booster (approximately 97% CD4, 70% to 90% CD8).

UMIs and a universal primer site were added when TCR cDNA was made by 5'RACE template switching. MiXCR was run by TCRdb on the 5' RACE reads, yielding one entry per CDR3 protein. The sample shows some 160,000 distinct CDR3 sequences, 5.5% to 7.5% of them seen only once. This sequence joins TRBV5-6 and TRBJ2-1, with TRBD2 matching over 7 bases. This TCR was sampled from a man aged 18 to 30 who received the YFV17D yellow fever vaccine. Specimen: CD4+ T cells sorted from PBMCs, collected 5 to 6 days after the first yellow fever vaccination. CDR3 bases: TGTGCCAGCAGCGGGGTGGCGGGGGACTCCTACAATGAGCAGTTCTTC. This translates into CASSGVAGDSYNEQFF. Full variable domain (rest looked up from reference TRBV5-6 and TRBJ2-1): DAGVTQSPTHLIKTRGQQVTLRCSPKSGHDTVSWYQQALGQGPQFIFQYYEEEERQRGNFPDRFSGHQFPNYSSELNVNALLLGDSALYLCASSGVAGDSYNEQFFGPGTRLTVL.